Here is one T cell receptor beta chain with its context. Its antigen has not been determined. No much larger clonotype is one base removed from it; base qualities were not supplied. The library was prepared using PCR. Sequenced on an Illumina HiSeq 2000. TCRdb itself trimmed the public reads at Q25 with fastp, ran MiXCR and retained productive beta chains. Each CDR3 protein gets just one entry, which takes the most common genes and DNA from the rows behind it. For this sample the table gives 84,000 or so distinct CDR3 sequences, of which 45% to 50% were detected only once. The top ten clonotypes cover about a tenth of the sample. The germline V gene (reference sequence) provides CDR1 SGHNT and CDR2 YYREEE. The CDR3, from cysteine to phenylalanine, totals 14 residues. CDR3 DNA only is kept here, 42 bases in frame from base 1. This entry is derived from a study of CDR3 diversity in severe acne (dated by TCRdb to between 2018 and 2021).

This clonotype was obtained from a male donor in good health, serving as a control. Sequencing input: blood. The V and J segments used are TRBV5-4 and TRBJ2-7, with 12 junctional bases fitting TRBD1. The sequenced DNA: TGTGCTAGCTGCTTGCGAGGGACAGGGGGCGTGCAGTACTTC. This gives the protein CASCLRGTGGVQYF.